The clone carrying this T cell receptor (beta chain) occurred once. Its target is unknown. In the PCR, 60 Vbeta and 13 Jbeta primers were used. This table comes from immunoSEQ multiplex PCR, and its TCRdb copy is limited to in-frame clones, with some not included. The sample lists around 50,000 clones, approximately 80% occurring once. This record belongs to a study of cytomegalovirus exposure and HLA in healthy donors. Study-level points and caveats: Most of the TCR beta V segments (in an earlier analysis) were productive either about 90% or about 30% of the time.

V lost 0 bases and J lost 6, with 13 bases in between. The CDR3 runs 14 residues. In germline, CDR1 is SGHRS, CDR2 YFSETQ. Material for sequencing was PBMCs. This chain joins TRBV5-1 and TRBJ2-7; D call uncertain. This clonotype originated in a man aged 35 to 55 in good health and CMV-seronegative. The CDR3 is CASSLDSFLSEQYF. CDR3 DNA sequence: TGCGCCAGCAGCTTGGACAGCTTTCTCTCCGAGCAGTACTTC.